This T cell receptor beta chain emerged from a study of cytomegalovirus exposure and HLA in healthy donors. Overall study results and limits: For cytomegalovirus status, the classifier reportedly gave diagnoses with high specificity and sensitivity. Researchers catalogued about 150 TCR beta chains as cytomegalovirus-associated.

The approximately 120-subject validation cohort, separate from the roughly 700-subject first cohort, included the donors. As to this clone: What it recognizes is unknown.

Germline CDR1 is SGHTA and CDR2 is FQGNSA. This CDR3 has 12 residues. Deletions cut 8 bases from V and 3 bases from J, with 9 bases between. Using immunoSEQ multiplex PCR, the repertoire was profiled, and TCRdb retains in-frame clones only, with some absent. The sample shows 150,000 to 200,000 clones, around 88% of them seen only once. This TCR came from a young woman in good health and CMV-seronegative. The sample taken for sequencing was PBMCs. V usage is TRBV7-2 and J usage is TRBJ2-3; D not certain. The CDR3 DNA reads TGTGCCAGCGGGCCGTTGACAGATACGCAGTATTTT. Encoded protein: CASGPLTDTQYF.